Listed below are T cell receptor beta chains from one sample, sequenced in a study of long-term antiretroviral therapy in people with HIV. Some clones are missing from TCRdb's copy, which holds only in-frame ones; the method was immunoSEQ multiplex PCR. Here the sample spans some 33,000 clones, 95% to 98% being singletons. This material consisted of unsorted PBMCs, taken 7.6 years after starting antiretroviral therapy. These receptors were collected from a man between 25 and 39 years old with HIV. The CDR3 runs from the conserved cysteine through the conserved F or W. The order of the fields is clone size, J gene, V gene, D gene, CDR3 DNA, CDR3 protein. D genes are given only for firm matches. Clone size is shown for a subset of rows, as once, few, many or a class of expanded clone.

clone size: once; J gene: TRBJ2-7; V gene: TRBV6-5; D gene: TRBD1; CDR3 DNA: TGTGCCACCCTGGGGAGGGGACAGGGCTACGAGCAGTACTTC; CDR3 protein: CATLGRGQGYEQYF
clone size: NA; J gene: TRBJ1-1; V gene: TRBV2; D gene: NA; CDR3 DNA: TGTGCCAGCAGTGAAGATGGGGCAGGGGAAGCTTTCTTT; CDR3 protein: CASSEDGAGEAFF
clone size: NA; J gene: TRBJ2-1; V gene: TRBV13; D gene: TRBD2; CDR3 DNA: TGTGCCAGCAGTTCAACTAGCGGGACGATGGGGTCCTACAATGAGCAGTTCTTC; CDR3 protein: CASSSTSGTMGSYNEQFF
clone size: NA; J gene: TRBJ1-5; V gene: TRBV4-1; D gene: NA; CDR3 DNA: TGCGCCAGCAGCCAACCCCCCGGTATCGGGGGGACGAGCAATCAGCCCCAGCATTTT; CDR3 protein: CASSQPPGIGGTSNQPQHF
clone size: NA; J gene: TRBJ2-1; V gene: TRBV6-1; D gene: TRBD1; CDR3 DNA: TGTGCCAGCAGACCCCCCGGGACAGGGACCAAGTTCTTC; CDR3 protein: CASRPPGTGTKFF
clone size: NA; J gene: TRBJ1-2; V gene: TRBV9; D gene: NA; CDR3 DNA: TGTGCCAGCAGCGACGGACTCAACTATGGCTACACCTTC; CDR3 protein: CASSDGLNYGYTF
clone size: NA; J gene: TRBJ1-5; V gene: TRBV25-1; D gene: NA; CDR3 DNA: TGTGCCAGCAGTGATAAGGGTAGTCAGCCCCAGCATTTT; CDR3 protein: CASSDKGSQPQHF
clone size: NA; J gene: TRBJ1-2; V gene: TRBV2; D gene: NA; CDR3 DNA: TGTGCCAGCAGTGAACGCCGGAAACCTTTCTATGGCTACACCTTC; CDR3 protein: CASSERRKPFYGYTF
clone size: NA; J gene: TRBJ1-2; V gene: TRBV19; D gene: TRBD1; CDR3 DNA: TGTGCCAGTAAGAGCGGTGTTGGACAGGGGTTATTCTATGGCTACACCTTC; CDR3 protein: CASKSGVGQGLFYGYTF
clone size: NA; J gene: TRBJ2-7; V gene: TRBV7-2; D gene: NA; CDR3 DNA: TGTGCCAGCAGCTCGGGGGCCATCGAGCAGTACTTC; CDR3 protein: CASSSGAIEQYF
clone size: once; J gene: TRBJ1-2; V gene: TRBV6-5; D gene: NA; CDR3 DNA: TGTGCCAGCAGTTACGGGGCTGGGTATGGCTACACCTTC; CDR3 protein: CASSYGAGYGYTF
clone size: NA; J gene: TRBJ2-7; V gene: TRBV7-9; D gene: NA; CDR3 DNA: TGTGCCAGCAGCGACCACGGGTCTGTCTACGAGCAGTACTTC; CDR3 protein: CASSDHGSVYEQYF
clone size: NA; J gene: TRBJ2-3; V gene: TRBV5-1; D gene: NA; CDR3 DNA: TGCGCCAGCAGCTTGTTGTCACTAGGATTTGATACGCAGTATTTT; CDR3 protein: CASSLLSLGFDTQYF
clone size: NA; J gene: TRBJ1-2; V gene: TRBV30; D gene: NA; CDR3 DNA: TGTGCCTGGAGTATAGAGGTAACAGGGCGCACCTTC; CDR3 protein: CAWSIEVTGRTF
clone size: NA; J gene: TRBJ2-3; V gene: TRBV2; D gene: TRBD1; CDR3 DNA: TGTGCCAGCAGTGACCGAAAACAGGGGGCGATCACAGATACGCAGTATTTT; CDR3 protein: CASSDRKQGAITDTQYF
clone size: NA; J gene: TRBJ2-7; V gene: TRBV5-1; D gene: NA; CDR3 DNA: TGCGCCAGCAGCGCCGGGCCGGCCAATTACGAGCAGTACTTC; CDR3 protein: CASSAGPANYEQYF
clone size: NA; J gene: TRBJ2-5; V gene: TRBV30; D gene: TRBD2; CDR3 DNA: TGTGCCTGGAGTCCCCTAGCGGGTTGGGAGACCCAGTACTTC; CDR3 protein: CAWSPLAGWETQYF
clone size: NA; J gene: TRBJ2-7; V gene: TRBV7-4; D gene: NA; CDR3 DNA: TGTGCCAGCAGCCCCCGATTAGGGTTGGCAGGGCTGGAAAATGAGCAGTACTTC; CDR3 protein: CASSPRLGLAGLENEQYF
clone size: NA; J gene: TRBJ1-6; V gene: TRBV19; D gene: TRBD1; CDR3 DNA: TGTGCCAGTAGTCCGGACAGGTGGAGTTCACCCCTCCACTTT; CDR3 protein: CASSPDRWSSPLHF
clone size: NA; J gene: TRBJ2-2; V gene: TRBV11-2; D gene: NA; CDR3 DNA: TGTGCCAGTTCAAAGAGTCCCGACACCGGGGAGCTGTTTTTT; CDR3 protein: CASSKSPDTGELFF
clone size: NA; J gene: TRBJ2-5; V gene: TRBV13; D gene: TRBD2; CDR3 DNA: TGTGCCAGCAGCCCGCAACTAGCGGGGCCGTACCCTATGACGAAGACCCAGTACTTC; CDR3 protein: CASSPQLAGPYPMTKTQYF
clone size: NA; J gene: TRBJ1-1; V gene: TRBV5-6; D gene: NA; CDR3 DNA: TGTGCCAGCAGCCTGGTGGGAGGACACGAGAACACTGAAGCTTTCTTT; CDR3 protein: CASSLVGGHENTEAFF
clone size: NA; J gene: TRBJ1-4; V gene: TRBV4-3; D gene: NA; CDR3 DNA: TGCGCCAGCAGCAGGAGGGGCGTTGAGGAAAAACTGTTTTTT; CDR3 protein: CASSRRGVEEKLFF
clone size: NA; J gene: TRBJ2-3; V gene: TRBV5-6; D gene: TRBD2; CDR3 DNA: TGTGCCAGCAGCTTGGCCGGGACTAGCGGGGGTAGCACAGATACGCAGTATTTT; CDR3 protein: CASSLAGTSGGSTDTQYF
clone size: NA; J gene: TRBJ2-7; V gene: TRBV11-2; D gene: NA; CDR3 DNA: TGTGCCAGCAGCTTAGGCCTGACCTACGAGCAGTACTTC; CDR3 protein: CASSLGLTYEQYF
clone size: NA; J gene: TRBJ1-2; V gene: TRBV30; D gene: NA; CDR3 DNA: TGTGCCTGGAGGTTGCCAGGGCAAGACTATGGCTACACCTTC; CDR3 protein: CAWRLPGQDYGYTF
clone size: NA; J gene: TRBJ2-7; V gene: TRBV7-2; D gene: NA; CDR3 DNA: TGTGCCAGCAGCTTAGAGTTTGACGAGCAGTACTTC; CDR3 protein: CASSLEFDEQYF
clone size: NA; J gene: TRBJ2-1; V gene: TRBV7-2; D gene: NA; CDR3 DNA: TGTGCCAGCAGCGCCCAGGATGGTCTGGGCAATGAGCAGTTCTTC; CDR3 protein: CASSAQDGLGNEQFF